This T cell receptor beta chain was identified during a study of blood T cell repertoires in COVID-19. Germline loops: CDR1 SGHTS, CDR2 YDEGEE. CDR3 length: 16 amino acids. V lost 1 base, J lost 4 bases, and 14 bases lay in between. Clones were read by immunoSEQ multiplex PCR, and TCRdb kept only the in-frame ones, dropping some. The sample holds 20,000 to 25,000 clones, approximately 90% seen once. Sequencing was done on a sample of peripheral blood. This TCR came from a woman aged 55-69 years with active COVID-19. The V and J genes are TRBV5-8 and TRBJ1-4, with D tentatively TRBD1 (5 bases). The CDR3 reads CASSLKQRGGNEKLFF. The CDR3 nucleotides read TGTGCCAGCAGCTTGAAACAGCGGGGGGGTAATGAAAAACTGTTTTTT.